The clone carrying this T cell receptor (beta chain) has just a few counts. Its specificity is unknown. The data derive from a study of blood T cells in healthy people across ages. The germline CDR1 and CDR2 sequences are MNHEY and SVGAGI. The CDR3 is 23 residues long. Unmatched junction bases numbered 23, after V lost 4 bases and J lost 0 bases. Regarding the study as a whole: Researchers deemed the diversity estimates from one million T cells underestimates.

Alongside a J-beta primer mix, a sample-barcoded 5' primer served in a second PCR lasting about 6 to 11 cycles. The yield of each sample was at least 2.5 million CDR3-containing paired-end reads. One entry per CDR3 protein, called by TCRdb with MiXCR from the 5' RACE reads. The sample contains 850,000 to 950,000 distinct CDR3 sequences, under 30% of which appear only once. In terms of origin and age, donors were healthy Caucasian individuals from Russia aged 6 to 90. For every donor, a draw yielded around 10 milliliters of peripheral blood. Sequencing was performed on blood. The chain uses TRBV6-5 and TRBJ1-6, with TRBD1 matching 8 bases. The origin of this receptor is an elderly woman in good health. CDR3 DNA: TGTGCCAGCAGTTTAAGAAGGGCCCCTGCCAGGGGGCTTAAAAGCTCCTATAATTCACCCCTCCACTTT. Translation: CASSLRRAPARGLKSSYNSPLHF.